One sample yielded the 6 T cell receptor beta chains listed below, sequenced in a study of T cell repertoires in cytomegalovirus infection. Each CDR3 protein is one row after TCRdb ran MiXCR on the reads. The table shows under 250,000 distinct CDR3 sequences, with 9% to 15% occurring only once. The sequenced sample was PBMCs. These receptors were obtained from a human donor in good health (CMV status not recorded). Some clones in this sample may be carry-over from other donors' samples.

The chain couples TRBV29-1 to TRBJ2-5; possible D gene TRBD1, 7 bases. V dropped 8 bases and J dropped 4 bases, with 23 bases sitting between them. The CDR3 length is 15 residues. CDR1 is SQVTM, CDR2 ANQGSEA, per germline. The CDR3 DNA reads TGCAGCTCCAACACCCTAGGGGGCGGGATAGAGACCCAGTACTTC. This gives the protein CSSNTLGGGIETQYF.

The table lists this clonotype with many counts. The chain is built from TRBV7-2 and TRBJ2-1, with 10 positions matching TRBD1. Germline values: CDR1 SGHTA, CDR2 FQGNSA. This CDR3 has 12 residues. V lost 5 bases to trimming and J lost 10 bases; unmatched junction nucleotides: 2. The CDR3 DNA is TGTGCCAGCAGCCGGGGACAGGGGGAGCAGTTCTTC. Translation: CASSRGQGEQFF.

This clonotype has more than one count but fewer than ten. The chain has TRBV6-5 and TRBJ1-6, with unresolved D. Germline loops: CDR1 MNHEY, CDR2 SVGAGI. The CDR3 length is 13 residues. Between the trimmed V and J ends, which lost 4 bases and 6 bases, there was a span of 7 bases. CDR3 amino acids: CASSFKPNSPLHF. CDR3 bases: TGTGCCAGCAGTTTTAAGCCTAATTCACCCCTCCACTTT.

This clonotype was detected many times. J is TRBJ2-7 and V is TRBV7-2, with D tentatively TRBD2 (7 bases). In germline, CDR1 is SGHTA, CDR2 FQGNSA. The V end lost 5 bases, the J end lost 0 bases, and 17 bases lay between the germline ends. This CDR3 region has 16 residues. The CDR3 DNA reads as TGTGCCAGCAGCGGTAGGGGGAGGGGGAGCTCCTACGAGCAGTACTTC. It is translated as CASSGRGRGSSYEQYF.

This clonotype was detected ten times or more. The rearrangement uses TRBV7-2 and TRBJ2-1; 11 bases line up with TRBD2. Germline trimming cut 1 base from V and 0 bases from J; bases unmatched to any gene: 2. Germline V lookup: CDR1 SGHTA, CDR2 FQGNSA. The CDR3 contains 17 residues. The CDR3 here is CASSLGGLAASYNEQFF. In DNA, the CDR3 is TGTGCCAGCAGCTTAGGGGGACTAGCGGCCTCCTACAATGAGCAGTTCTTC.

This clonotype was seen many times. CDR3 residues: CASRYNGNTEAFF. Here the CDR3 DNA reads TGTGCCAGCAGGTACAACGGGAACACTGAAGCTTTCTTT. The rearrangement uses TRBV6-2 or TRBV6-3 and TRBJ1-1; no clear D gene. CDR1 and CDR2 (germline): MNHEY, SVGEGT. The V and J ends lost 6 bases and 1 base respectively, with 9 bases between them. This CDR3 spans 13 amino acids.